This T cell receptor (beta chain) was sequenced during a study of OX40 agonist ivuxolimab in advanced cancers. Study-level background: Earlier anti-PD-1, anti-PD-L1 or anti-CTLA-4 therapy was permitted; around 40% had received some. In three patients, partial responses were observed, one with hepatocellular carcinoma and two with cutaneous melanoma.

Comment on this clone: Its matching antigen is unknown.

Sequencing used immunoSEQ multiplex PCR; TCRdb keeps in-frame clones, though not all of them. The table has 45,000 to 65,000 clones, 65% to 85% seen once. Germline CDR1 reads MNHNY; CDR2 reads SVGAGI (reference sequence). V dropped 5 bases and J dropped 6; count of bases not matched to a gene: 9. This CDR3 comprises 15 residues. Findings of the study overall: Relative to CD4+, CD8+ T cells held more expanded clones on average. Partial responders treated at 0.1-3.0 mg/kg exhibited clonal expansion among the lowest measured.

The sequence was obtained from an adult with an advanced solid tumor such as melanoma, head and neck, liver or kidney cancer. This sample comprised CD4+ or CD8+ T cells sorted from blood, obtained in a trial of the OX40 agonist ivuxolimab. The chain links TRBV6-6 to TRBJ2-3; 9 positions agree with TRBD2. CDR3 coding DNA: TGTGCCAGCAGTCGGACTAGCGCCCTCTCGGATACGCAGTATTTT. Amino acids: CASSRTSALSDTQYF.